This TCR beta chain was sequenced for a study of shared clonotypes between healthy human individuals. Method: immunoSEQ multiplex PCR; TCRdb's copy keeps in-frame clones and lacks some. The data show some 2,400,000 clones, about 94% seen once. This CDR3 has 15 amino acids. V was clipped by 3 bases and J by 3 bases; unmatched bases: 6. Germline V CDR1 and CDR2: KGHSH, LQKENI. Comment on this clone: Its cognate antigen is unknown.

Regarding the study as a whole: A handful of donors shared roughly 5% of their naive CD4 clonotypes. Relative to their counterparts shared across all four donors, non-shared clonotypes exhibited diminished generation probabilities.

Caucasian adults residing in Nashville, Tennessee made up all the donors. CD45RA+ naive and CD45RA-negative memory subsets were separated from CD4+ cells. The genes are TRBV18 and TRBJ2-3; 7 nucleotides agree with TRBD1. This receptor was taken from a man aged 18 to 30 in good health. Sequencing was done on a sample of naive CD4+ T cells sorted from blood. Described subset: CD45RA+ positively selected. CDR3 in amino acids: CASSPVGTETDTQYF. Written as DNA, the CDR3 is TGTGCCAGCTCACCGGTGGGGACAGAAACAGATACGCAGTATTTT.